These T cell receptor beta chains were read from a single sample in a study of sequential checkpoint blockade in melanoma. Repertoires were generated with immunoSEQ multiplex PCR, while TCRdb's copy carries only in-frame clones and drops some. The sample consists of about 27,000 clones, approximately 75% of them appearing once. The sample was CD8+ T cells sorted from blood (inferred from file names), taken from a patient given nivolumab and ipilimumab in sequence. The receptor source for this set is a human donor with melanoma. The CDR3 runs from the conserved cysteine through the conserved F or W.

J gene: TRBJ2-1; V gene: TRBV19; CDR3 protein: CASSYPGTTYNEQFF
J gene: TRBJ1-1; V gene: TRBV27; CDR3 protein: CASGPRGSEAFF
J gene: TRBJ2-1; V gene: TRBV28; CDR3 protein: CATGGLQARYNEQFF
J gene: TRBJ2-1; V gene: TRBV27; CDR3 protein: CASSSRDRENNEQFF
J gene: TRBJ2-7; V gene: TRBV9; CDR3 protein: CASSGGQSYEQYF
J gene: TRBJ1-1; V gene: TRBV19; CDR3 protein: CASSATGNTEAFF
J gene: TRBJ1-1; V gene: TRBV20-1; CDR3 protein: CRGELNTEAFF
J gene: TRBJ2-2; V gene: TRBV7-2; CDR3 protein: CASSLGTGVEGELFF
J gene: TRBJ1-2; V gene: TRBV9; CDR3 protein: CASSGTGGAPNYGYTF
J gene: TRBJ1-1; V gene: TRBV6-5; CDR3 protein: CASRTGVAEAFF
J gene: TRBJ1-5; V gene: TRBV7-9; CDR3 protein: CASSHGGEPQHF
J gene: TRBJ2-5; V gene: TRBV29-1; CDR3 protein: CSVPYQETQYF
J gene: TRBJ2-1; V gene: TRBV5-6; CDR3 protein: CASSKDRLTYNEQFF
J gene: TRBJ2-5; V gene: TRBV9; CDR3 protein: CASSVGQEVVGTQYF
J gene: TRBJ2-6; V gene: TRBV9; CDR3 protein: CASSVQGSGANVLTF
J gene: TRBJ2-7; V gene: TRBV27; CDR3 protein: CASSWGRGYEQYF
J gene: TRBJ1-4; V gene: TRBV28; CDR3 protein: CAGQGGDEKLFF
J gene: TRBJ2-7; V gene: TRBV5-3; CDR3 protein: CARSFARHPPPEQYF
J gene: TRBJ2-7; V gene: TRBV28; CDR3 protein: CASSAGQGEYEQYF
J gene: TRBJ2-7; V gene: TRBV6-5; CDR3 protein: CASSYSQSRVHEQYF
J gene: TRBJ2-1; V gene: TRBV19; CDR3 protein: CASSRALGLDNEQFF
J gene: TRBJ2-7; V gene: TRBV4-2; CDR3 protein: CASSQEAGQYYEQYF
J gene: TRBJ2-6; V gene: TRBV28; CDR3 protein: CASSTLVTGGNGVAGANVLTF
J gene: TRBJ1-2; V gene: TRBV6-5; CDR3 protein: CASSYIQGGGGYTF
J gene: TRBJ2-7; V gene: TRBV29-1; CDR3 protein: CSVAKGTYEQYF
J gene: TRBJ2-2; V gene: TRBV7-9; CDR3 protein: CASSKGGPGELFF
J gene: TRBJ2-7; V gene: TRBV5-1; CDR3 protein: CASSFSAGSEQYF
J gene: TRBJ2-7; V gene: TRBV5-6; CDR3 protein: CASSLTGQFYEQYF
J gene: TRBJ2-6; V gene: TRBV5-1; CDR3 protein: CASSWTEQGRRPSGANVLTF
J gene: TRBJ1-5; V gene: TRBV4-2; CDR3 protein: CASSQPGGTVQPQHF
J gene: TRBJ2-1; V gene: TRBV7-6; CDR3 protein: CASSLGSIAGTEQFF
J gene: TRBJ1-5; V gene: TRBV11-2; CDR3 protein: CASSLGPGLNQPQHF
J gene: TRBJ1-1; V gene: TRBV29-1; CDR3 protein: CNVEVRSNTEAFF
J gene: TRBJ2-3; V gene: TRBV6-1; CDR3 protein: CASSEYMLAGGDYTDTQYF
J gene: TRBJ1-2; V gene: TRBV19; CDR3 protein: CASSTWESRGYTF
J gene: TRBJ2-1; V gene: TRBV6-1; CDR3 protein: CASSANRGDGSYNEQFF
J gene: TRBJ2-3; V gene: TRBV6-6; CDR3 protein: CASSQLEGTQYF
J gene: TRBJ2-1; V gene: TRBV5-6; CDR3 protein: CASSQGRNEQFF
J gene: .; V gene: TRBV25-1; CDR3 protein: CASSEWDSYEQYF
J gene: TRBJ1-2; V gene: TRBV6-6; CDR3 protein: CASSYSTGYGYTF
J gene: TRBJ2-1; V gene: TRBV29-1; CDR3 protein: CSDIGTGFSYNEQFF
J gene: TRBJ2-7; V gene: TRBV7-9; CDR3 protein: CASSLDEGSNEQYF
J gene: TRBJ2-5; V gene: TRBV30; CDR3 protein: CAWSVGGETQYF
J gene: TRBJ1-5; V gene: TRBV28; CDR3 protein: CASSFPGTGDQPQHF
J gene: TRBJ2-3; V gene: TRBV5-4; CDR3 protein: CASSLFASGASSTDTQYF
J gene: TRBJ1-5; V gene: TRBV27; CDR3 protein: CASSFGGEGQPQHF
J gene: TRBJ2-7; V gene: TRBV27; CDR3 protein: CASTPRGSSYKQYF
J gene: TRBJ2-7; V gene: TRBV19; CDR3 protein: CASSIDPGYEQYF
J gene: TRBJ2-3; V gene: TRBV7-2; CDR3 protein: CASSSRPPGQGSTDTQYF
J gene: TRBJ2-7; V gene: TRBV5-1; CDR3 protein: CASSFGGTSNEQYF
J gene: TRBJ1-1; V gene: TRBV5-1; CDR3 protein: CASSLEGATEAFF
J gene: TRBJ2-3; V gene: TRBV7-3; CDR3 protein: CASSFGESTDTQYF
J gene: TRBJ1-5; V gene: TRBV19; CDR3 protein: CASSSEANSNQPQHF
J gene: TRBJ2-3; V gene: TRBV30; CDR3 protein: CAWSLAGGWDTQYF
J gene: TRBJ2-7; V gene: TRBV10-3; CDR3 protein: CAITRGEGYEQYF
J gene: TRBJ2-1; V gene: TRBV7-3; CDR3 protein: CASSLTPGNEQFF
J gene: .; V gene: TRBV27; CDR3 protein: CASSLNPGWAYEQYF
J gene: TRBJ2-7; V gene: TRBV6-5; CDR3 protein: CASSYSRDYEQYF
J gene: TRBJ2-1; V gene: TRBV7-2; CDR3 protein: CASSLNSNEQFF
J gene: TRBJ1-2; V gene: TRBV7-2; CDR3 protein: CASSLLVQVLAESYGYTF